Sequencing of this T cell receptor beta chain was carried out in a study of cytomegalovirus exposure and HLA in healthy donors. A multiplex PCR was run with 60 Vbeta primers and 13 Jbeta primers. Sequencing used immunoSEQ multiplex PCR; TCRdb keeps in-frame clones, though not all of them. Here the sample spans about 150,000 clones, 70% to 80% being singletons. V gave up 6 bases and J gave up 6 bases; unmatched junction bases: 9. There are 14 residues in the CDR3. Germline CDR1 and CDR2: LNHDA and SQIVND (reference sequence). Sequenced sample: PBMCs. This clonotype originated in a human donor in good health. The chain carries TRBV19 and TRBJ1-1; 8 nucleotides align to TRBD1. The CDR3 DNA is TGTGCCAGTAGAGTCCCGACAGGGGCGGCTGAAGCTTTCTTT. Translation gives CASRVPTGAAEAFF.